The 6 T cell receptor beta chains presented below share a single source sample, sequenced in a study of T cell repertoires in cytomegalovirus infection. Using its own MiXCR run on the reads, TCRdb lists one record per CDR3 protein. This table has under 350,000 distinct CDR3 sequences, 9% to 9.5% appearing once. Sequenced input: PBMCs. The receptors derive from a human donor in good health (CMV status not recorded). Some clones in this sample may be carry-over from other donors' samples.

As DNA, the CDR3 is TGCAGTGCTAGCCCTCCCGGCGGGGGCTACGAGCAGTACTTC. This sequence encodes CSASPPGGGYEQYF. This chain joins TRBV20-1 and TRBJ2-7; 7 bases match TRBD2. The V gene's germline CDR1 is DFQATT and CDR2 SNEGSKA (reference sequence). The CDR3 is 14 amino acids. The trim removed 3 bases at V and 3 bases at J, leaving 8 bases unmatched.

This clonotype turned up a few times. Written as DNA, the CDR3 is TGTGCCAGCAGTTACTCGGGCTCGGCCCTCCACTTT. This translates into CASSYSGSALHF. The chain links TRBV6-6 to TRBJ1-6; D unclear. Trimming removed 0 bases at V and 14 bases at J, with 8 bases between. CDR3 length: 12 residues. The germline CDR1 and CDR2 sequences are MNHNY and SVGAGI (reference sequence).

This clonotype was seen many times. The V and J genes are TRBV6-6 and TRBJ2-5; 9 nucleotides match TRBD1. Per the germline V gene, CDR1 is MNHNY and CDR2 is SVGAGI (reference sequence). The length of the CDR3 is 15 residues. J lost 4 bases, V lost 2 bases, and 5 bases had no gene match. DNA of the CDR3: TGTGCCAGCAGTTACACAGGGGGCAGAGGAGAGACCCAGTACTTC. This sequence encodes CASSYTGGRGETQYF.

The chain couples TRBV3-1 to TRBJ1-1; TRBD1 might be the D (6 bases). The CDR3 is 16 amino acids. Germline CDR1 and CDR2: LGHDT and YNNKEL (reference sequence). Trimming stripped 4 bases from V and 6 bases from J, with 21 bases between. CDR3 loop: CASSPGPGQGMAEAFF. DNA of the CDR3: TGTGCCAGCAGCCCGGGCCCCGGGCAGGGGATGGCTGAAGCTTTCTTT.

This clonotype has only a few counts. The chain combines TRBV2 with TRBJ2-5, with a possible D match to TRBD2 (7 bases). Germline V gene sequence: CDR1 SNHLY, CDR2 FYNNEI. This CDR3 region has 13 residues. V was trimmed by 8 bases and J by 1 base, leaving 11 bases between them. In DNA, the CDR3 is TGTGCCAGCTCGGGGGGCGGCCAAGAGACCCAGTACTTC. It codes for CASSGGGQETQYF.

This clonotype was seen repeatedly, ten times or more. J is TRBJ2-1 and V is TRBV20-1, with D perhaps TRBD2 (6 bases). Germline V gene data show CDR1 as DFQATT and CDR2 as SNEGSKA (reference sequence). V was clipped by 1 base and J by 6 bases, with 13 bases between them. The CDR3 consists of 14 residues. CDR3 coding DNA: TGCAGTGCTAGAGCGGGACTTTGGGGCAATGAGCAGTTCTTC. Protein sequence: CSARAGLWGNEQFF.